These 25 T cell receptor beta chains came from one sample sequenced in a study of blood T cell repertoires in COVID-19. Assay used: immunoSEQ multiplex PCR; TCRdb lists only in-frame clones, some missing. The sample has about 30,000 clones; around 86% are singletons. Sample: peripheral blood. The receptor set was obtained from a human donor in a cohort sampled during active COVID-19. The donor label of this sample is uncertain.

V gene TRBV5-1 combines with J gene TRBJ2-7; 9 bases align to TRBD1. This CDR3 spans 14 amino acids. CDR1 SGHRS and CDR2 YFSETQ come from the germline V gene. Losses at the gene ends were 3 bases for V and 5 bases for J; bases not matched to a gene: 6. CDR3 sequence (DNA): TGCGCCAGCAGCTCGGGACAGGGAAGGCACGAGCAGTACTTC. Translated: CASSSGQGRHEQYF.

This clone was recorded a few times. V and J are TRBV2 and TRBJ2-7; no firm D call. Deletions cut 8 bases from V and 1 base from J, with 9 bases between. The CDR3 has 12 residues. Germline lookup yields CDR1 SNHLY and CDR2 FYNNEI. CDR3 coding DNA: TGTGCCAGCCGCCGAGAGTCCTACGAGCAGTACTTC. It yields the protein CASRRESYEQYF.

CDR3 bases: TGTGCCAGCAGCCCAAACCAGGGTGAAACTGAAGCTTTCTTT. Translated, it gives CASSPNQGETEAFF. This chain joins TRBV7-9 and TRBJ1-1; possible D gene TRBD1, 5 bases. CDR3 length equals 14 residues. V was clipped by 5 bases and J by 5 bases, with 15 bases between them. Germline CDR1 reads SEHNR; CDR2 reads FQNEAQ (reference sequence).

The chain has TRBV28 and TRBJ1-3, with D possibly matching TRBD1 (5 bases). Germline V gene data show CDR1 as MDHEN and CDR2 as SYDVKM. The V and J ends lost 8 bases and 0 bases respectively, with 8 bases between them. The CDR3 runs 13 residues. The CDR3 here is CASVDSSGNTIYF. The CDR3 nucleotides read TGTGCCAGCGTCGACAGCTCTGGAAACACCATATATTTT.

This clone showed up just once. The chain combines TRBV4-1 with TRBJ2-7, with 7 bases that match TRBD2. V lost 4 bases, J lost 7 bases, and 10 bases stayed unmatched. The CDR3 covers 14 residues. In germline, CDR1 is MGHRA, CDR2 YSYEKL. The CDR3 DNA reads TGCGCCAGCAGCCGCGGAAGTGGGGGGGAGGAGCAGTACTTC. This gives the protein CASSRGSGGEEQYF.

The chain employs TRBV11-3 and TRBJ2-3; TRBD2 agrees at 10 bases. The CDR3 spans 17 residues. Germline trimming cut 5 bases from V and 0 bases from J; bases unmatched to any gene: 8. Looked up from germline, CDR1 is SGHNT and CDR2 is YENEEA. The CDR3 loop reads CASSRTGLAASTDTQYF. The CDR3 bases are TGTGCCAGCAGCCGAACCGGACTAGCGGCTAGCACAGATACGCAGTATTTT.

The V and J genes are TRBV7-8 and TRBJ2-1; 12 bases line up with TRBD2. CDR1 is SGHVS, CDR2 FQNEAQ, per germline. The junction had 12 bases not matched to a gene; V was cut back by 4 bases and J by 5 bases. The CDR3 has 18 residues. CDR3 coding DNA: TGTGCCAGCAGCTCCCCCCGGGGACTAGCGGGTACCAACAATGAGCAGTTCTTC. Translated: CASSSPRGLAGTNNEQFF. Based on the CDR3 plus reference TRBV7-8 and TRBJ2-1, the full variable domain is GAGVSQSPRYKVAKRGQDVALRCDPISGHVSLFWYQQALGQGPEFLTYFQNEAQLDKSGLPSDRFFAERPEGSVSTLKIQRTQQEDSAVYLCASSSPRGLAGTNNEQFFGPGTRLTVL.

The chain carries TRBV28 and TRBJ1-2; D may be TRBD1 (5 bases). Germline V gives CDR1 MDHEN, CDR2 SYDVKM. The V end lost 3 bases, the J end lost 2 bases, and 16 bases lay between the germline ends. CDR3 length equals 16 residues. CDR3 nucleotides: TGTGCCAGCAGTTTGGTTCAGACAGTACAAAACTATGGCTACACCTTC. Translation: CASSLVQTVQNYGYTF.

J is TRBJ2-5 and V is TRBV20-1; no clear D. Germline CDR1 DFQATT, CDR2 SNEGSKA (reference sequence). The CDR3 length is 11 residues. Between the trimmed V and J ends, which lost 5 bases and 3 bases, there was a span of 7 bases. The CDR3 DNA follows: TGCAGTGCTGAGTCCGAAGAGACCCAGTACTTC. It codes for CSAESEETQYF.

The V gene is TRBV3-1 (or the pseudogene TRBV3-2), the J gene TRBJ2-3; 9 nucleotides agree with TRBD2. Per the germline V gene, CDR1 is LGHDT and CDR2 is YNNKEL (reference sequence). The CDR3 has 14 residues. With V trimmed by 10 bases and J by 3 bases, 8 bases remained unmatched. For the CDR3, the DNA is TGTGCCAACTGCGGGGGGGCAGGGACAGATACGCAGTATTTT. Translation: CANCGGAGTDTQYF.

The rearrangement links TRBV28 to TRBJ2-1; 8 bases fit TRBD2. The CDR3 has 13 amino acids. Losses at the gene ends were 10 bases for V and 5 bases for J; bases not matched to a gene: 7. Germline CDR1 is MDHEN and CDR2 is SYDVKM. The CDR3 sequence: CATSGGYNNEQFF. The CDR3 bases are TGTGCCACCTCGGGGGGGTACAACAATGAGCAGTTCTTC. Complete variable domain (other parts from reference TRBV28 and TRBJ2-1): DVKVTQSSRYLVKRTGEKVFLECVQDMDHENMFWYRQDPGLGLRLIYFSYDVKMKEKGDIPEGYSVSREKKERFSLILESASTNQTSMYLCATSGGYNNEQFFGPGTRLTVL.

The chain combines TRBV5-1 with TRBJ1-2, with TRBD1 matching 7 bases. Per germline, CDR1 SGHRS and CDR2 YFSETQ. With 3 bases clipped from V and 10 bases from J, the junction kept 9 bases outside the gene matches. The CDR3 is 13 residues long. The CDR3 bases are TGCGCCAGCAGCTCTACAGGGGCTTTATACTACACCTTC. Protein: CASSSTGALYYTF.

V and J are TRBV6-1 and TRBJ1-6, with a weak D call TRBD1 (5 bases). This CDR3 has 15 residues. In germline, CDR1 is MNHNS, CDR2 SASEGT. Trimming stripped 3 bases from V and 6 bases from J, with 12 bases between. CDR3 sequence reads: CASSDKGRSNSPLHF. As DNA, the CDR3 is TGTGCCAGCAGTGATAAGGGGCGGTCTAATTCACCCCTCCACTTT.

As DNA, the CDR3 is TGTGCCAGTAGTGACTTCGTCGGGAGGGCCAAGGATGAGCAGTTCTTC. This encodes CASSDFVGRAKDEQFF. The chain combines TRBV19 with TRBJ2-1, with 8 bases that match TRBD2. CDR1 is LNHDA, CDR2 SQIVND, per germline (reference sequence). The CDR3 is 16 residues long. The J segment lost 8 bases and the V segment lost 5 bases, leaving 14 bases of the junction unmatched. Full variable domain (missing parts from reference TRBV19 and TRBJ2-1): DGGITQSPKYLFRKEGQNVTLSCEQNLNHDAMYWYRQDPGQGLRLIYYSQIVNDFQKGDIAEGYSVSREKKESFPLTVTSAQKNPTAFYLCASSDFVGRAKDEQFFGPGTRLTVL.

The chain combines TRBV30 with TRBJ1-6; D is unclear. Germline CDR1 reads GTSNPN; CDR2 reads SVGIG (reference sequence). The V end lost 3 bases, the J end lost 9 bases, and 18 bases lay between the germline ends. The CDR3 totals 15 residues. The CDR3 spells CAWRRPGEGGSPLHF. The CDR3 DNA sequence: TGTGCCTGGAGACGACCTGGGGAGGGAGGTTCACCCCTCCACTTT.

The chain employs TRBV7-9 and TRBJ1-2; the D is unclear. This CDR3 has 17 amino acids. The V gene's germline CDR1 is SEHNR and CDR2 FQNEAQ (reference sequence). The V end lost 1 base, the J end lost 5 bases, and 20 bases lay between the germline ends. Written as DNA, the CDR3 is TGTGCCAGCAGCTTAGTAACGTGGCACCTCAATCCGTATGGCTACACCTTC. Amino acid sequence: CASSLVTWHLNPYGYTF.

The sample holds a few counts of this clone. The genes are TRBV5-4 and TRBJ2-3; 7 bases fit TRBD1. The CDR3 sequence is 14 residues long. Germline lookup yields CDR1 SGHNT and CDR2 YYREEE (reference sequence). Trimming cost V 2 bases and J 3 bases; bases outside gene matches: 3. The CDR3 protein is CASSLSTGTDTQYF. In DNA form, the CDR3 reads TGTGCCAGCAGCTTATCGACAGGGACAGATACGCAGTATTTT.

The rearrangement uses TRBV3-1 (or the pseudogene TRBV3-2) and TRBJ2-3; possible D gene TRBD2, 7 bases. The CDR3 loop spans 18 amino acids. Trimming removed 2 bases at V and 4 bases at J, with 22 bases between. Germline assignment: CDR1 LGHDT and CDR2 YNNKEL (reference sequence). CDR3 sequence: CASSQRRGSKAGADTQYF. CDR3 nucleotide sequence: TGTGCCAGCAGCCAAAGAAGGGGGTCCAAGGCGGGAGCAGATACGCAGTATTTT.

The chain recombines TRBV10-1 with TRBJ2-2; D is perhaps TRBD1 (5 bases). Trimming pared 3 bases from V and 3 bases from J, leaving 17 bases between. The CDR3 consists of 17 residues. CDR1 and CDR2 from the germline V gene are WNHNN and SYGVQD (reference sequence). CDR3: CASSDVGQGRDTGELFF. The DNA for the CDR3 is TGCGCCAGCAGTGATGTGGGGCAGGGCCGGGACACCGGGGAGCTGTTTTTT.

This clone was seen more than once but under ten times. The chain has TRBV18 and TRBJ1-1; D call uncertain. Germline CDR1 KGHSH, CDR2 LQKENI. The V end lost 2 bases, the J end lost 6 bases, and 10 bases lay between the germline ends. This CDR3 contains 13 residues. In nucleotides, the CDR3 is TGTGCCAGCTCACCAGTTTCGTATTCTGAAGCTTTCTTT. Protein sequence: CASSPVSYSEAFF.

The CDR3 DNA follows: TGCAGTGCTAGTAGCGCTAGCGGGAGGCCAGATACGCAGTATTTT. Protein sequence: CSASSASGRPDTQYF. The chain uses TRBV20-1 and TRBJ2-3, with 11 nucleotides matching TRBD2. Germline V gene data show CDR1 as DFQATT and CDR2 as SNEGSKA (reference sequence). This CDR3 is built from 15 residues. J was trimmed by 4 bases and V by 3 bases; bases with no gene match: 6.

The chain carries TRBV5-1 and TRBJ2-7; 7 nucleotides match TRBD1. CDR3 length: 12 amino acids. V was pared by 6 bases and J by 3 bases, with 3 bases of the junction left unmatched. Germline V lookup: CDR1 SGHRS, CDR2 YFSETQ. The CDR3 nucleotides read TGCGCCAGCACGGGGACAGACTACGAGCAGTACTTC. Translation: CASTGTDYEQYF.

The chain links TRBV10-1 to TRBJ2-7; weak D call: TRBD2 (5 bases). Germline V CDR1 and CDR2: WNHNN, SYGVQD (reference sequence). The CDR3 length is 14 residues. V was cut by 0 bases and J by 3 bases, with 9 bases left in between. The CDR3 spells CASSESVASYEQYF. The CDR3, as DNA: TGCGCCAGCAGTGAGTCGGTAGCGAGCTACGAGCAGTACTTC.

This chain connects TRBV4-1 to TRBJ2-1; weak D call: TRBD2 (5 bases). The CDR3 length is 16 residues. CDR1 MGHRA and CDR2 YSYEKL come from the germline V gene. V was trimmed by 1 base and J by 0 bases, leaving 10 bases between them. The CDR3: CASSQVTGSSYNEQFF. DNA for the CDR3: TGCGCCAGCAGCCAAGTGACGGGAAGCTCCTACAATGAGCAGTTCTTC.

This chain links TRBV5-1 with TRBJ2-3; the D is unclear. V dropped 4 bases and J dropped 1 base, with 13 bases sitting between them. This CDR3 is 15 amino acids long. Per the germline V gene, CDR1 is SGHRS and CDR2 is YFSETQ. In DNA, the CDR3 is TGCGCCAGCAGCGCCACCGGTACCGGCACAGATACGCAGTATTTT. Protein product: CASSATGTGTDTQYF.